The T cell receptor beta chain described here comes from a study of cytomegalovirus exposure and HLA in healthy donors. Study-wide context: Around 180 million T cells yielded around 120 million unique TCR beta sequences in earlier analysis.

Primers: 60 Vbeta forward and 13 Jbeta reverse. Generated by immunoSEQ multiplex PCR, the TCRdb table keeps only in-frame clones and is missing some. The repertoire includes under 150,000 clones, about 80% of them detected once, and less than 5.5% sits in the top ten. The clonotype comes from a woman aged 25 to 45 in good health and CMV-seropositive. The material sequenced was PBMCs.

Here the CDR3 DNA reads TGTGCCAGCAGCCTTCGGGATACGCAGTATTTT. Protein product: CASSLRDTQYF. The rearrangement links TRBV7-9 to TRBJ2-3; D is ambiguous. V was pared by 5 bases and J by 6 bases, with 6 bases between. The length of the CDR3 is 11 residues. Germline loops: CDR1 SEHNR, CDR2 FQNEAQ (reference sequence). The full variable domain, rest sourced from reference TRBV7-9 and TRBJ2-3, is DTGVSQNPRHKITKRGQNVTFRCDPISEHNRLYWYRQTLGQGPEFLTYFQNEAQLEKSRLLSDRFSAERPKGSFSTLEIQRTEQGDSAMYLCASSLRDTQYFGPGTRLTVL.